The rows below give T cell receptor beta chains drawn from one sample of a study of PD-1 blockade in mismatch repair-deficient tumors. Sequenced by immunoSEQ multiplex PCR; TCRdb stores in-frame clones only, minus some. The table shows 45,000 to 55,000 clones, with around 85% occurring only once. The sample here was peripheral blood, taken about 4.5 months after starting pembrolizumab. The receptors shown here come from an adult with mismatch repair-deficient cancer. Each CDR3 is given with its conserved first and last residue. D genes are given only for firm matches. Clone size appears in some rows only: once, few, many, or a class for an expanded clone.

TRBD2	TRBV4-2	.	TRBJ2-2	CASSPNSGLASTGELFF	TGTGCCAGCAGCCCAAATTCGGGACTAGCCTCCACCGGGGAGCTGTTTTTT
.	TRBV11-2	.	TRBJ2-2	CASSLGGTTGELFF	TGTGCCAGCAGCTTGGGCGGGACCACCGGGGAGCTGTTTTTT
.	TRBV11-3	.	TRBJ2-1	CASSPGATRGSYNEQFF	TGTGCCAGCAGCCCGGGGGCCACGAGGGGCTCCTACAATGAGCAGTTCTTC
.	TRBV18	.	TRBJ1-3	CASSPDAVSGNTIYF	TGTGCCAGCTCACCGGACGCAGTCTCTGGAAACACCATATATTTT
TRBD1	TRBV7-7	once	TRBJ2-1	CASSLVSGQGVGEQFF	TGTGCTAGCAGCTTAGTTTCCGGACAGGGGGTCGGTGAGCAGTTCTTC
.	TRBV27	.	TRBJ2-1	CASSLLGGSMGEQFF	TGTGCCAGCAGTTTACTCGGAGGGTCAATGGGTGAGCAGTTCTTC
.	TRBV6-5	few	TRBJ1-4	CASTSPGSWVLFF	TGTGCCAGCACTTCCCCGGGAAGCTGGGTACTGTTTTTT
.	TRBV7-2	.	TRBJ2-7	CASSLRYEQYF	TGTGCCAGCAGCCTGCGCTACGAGCAGTACTTC
TRBD2	TRBV27	.	TRBJ2-7	CASSLNFGTSGRINEQYF	TGTGCCAGCAGTTTAAATTTTGGGACTAGCGGGAGAATCAACGAGCAGTACTTC
TRBD2	TRBV19	.	TRBJ2-7	CASSIQASGGSFSYEQYF	TGTGCCAGTAGTATTCAGGCTAGCGGGGGTTCCTTCTCCTACGAGCAGTACTTC
.	TRBV10-3	.	TRBJ2-7	CATGQLSNYEQYF	TGTGCCACAGGACAGTTGTCTAATTACGAGCAGTACTTC
.	TRBV18	once	TRBJ2-3	CASSPPVYQLTDTQYF	TGTGCCAGCTCACCACCGGTCTATCAATTGACAGATACGCAGTATTTT
.	TRBV10-3	.	TRBJ2-7	CAISEQGQSYEQYF	TGTGCCATCAGTGAACAGGGCCAGTCCTACGAGCAGTACTTC
.	TRBV19	.	TRBJ1-1	CASSFQGRTAEAFF	TGTGCCAGTAGTTTCCAGGGGAGGACGGCTGAAGCTTTCTTT
TRBD2	TRBV15	.	TRBJ2-3	CATSRDHLAERTDTQYF	TGTGCCACCAGCAGAGATCACCTAGCGGAGCGGACAGATACGCAGTATTTT
.	TRBV30	.	TRBJ2-4	CAWSVSNIQYF	TGTGCCTGGAGTGTGTCGAACATTCAGTACTTC
TRBD1	TRBV5-4	.	TRBJ1-1	CASSLTGGAEAFF	TGTGCCAGCAGCTTGACAGGGGGGGCTGAAGCTTTCTTT
TRBD1	TRBV11-2	.	TRBJ2-3	CASSYSGQPTDTQYF	TGTGCCAGCAGCTACTCGGGACAGCCCACAGATACGCAGTATTTT
TRBD1	TRBV5-8	.	TRBJ1-1	CASSLLGTGDMTEAFF	TGTGCCAGCAGCCTACTCGGGACAGGGGATATGACTGAAGCTTTCTTT
.	TRBV5-4	once	TRBJ1-2	CADTMQVNYGYTF	TGTGCCGACACTATGCAAGTTAACTATGGCTACACCTTC
.	TRBV5-1	.	TRBJ2-1	CASSPEFNEQFF	TGCGCCAGCAGCCCAGAGTTCAATGAGCAGTTCTTC
.	TRBV7-8	once	TRBJ2-5	CASSLVDSRKTQYF	TGTGCCAGCAGCTTAGTCGACTCGAGGAAGACCCAGTACTTC
.	TRBV7-8	.	TRBJ2-7	CASSLSPRPREQYF	TGTGCCAGCAGCCTCAGCCCCCGACCCCGCGAGCAGTACTTC
TRBD2	TRBV6-1	once	TRBJ2-1	CASHRGSGSYNEQFF	TGTGCCAGCCATCGCGGGAGCGGGTCCTACAATGAGCAGTTCTTC
TRBD1	TRBV7-2	.	TRBJ2-7	CASSGQGAVNEQYF	TGTGCCAGCAGCGGGCAGGGGGCGGTTAACGAGCAGTACTTC
.	TRBV19	.	TRBJ1-4	CASSASTLRTINEKLFF	TGTGCCAGTAGTGCGTCGACGCTTCGAACGATTAATGAAAAACTGTTTTTT
.	TRBV7-3	.	TRBJ2-2	CASSSAFSGTGELFF	TGTGCCAGCAGCTCCGCGTTTTCTGGCACCGGGGAGCTGTTTTTT
TRBD2	TRBV4-1	.	TRBJ2-7	CASSPGLAGYEQYF	TGCGCCAGCAGTCCGGGACTAGCGGGATACGAGCAGTACTTC
TRBD2	TRBV7-3	.	TRBJ2-2	CASSLGLAGDHTGELFF	TGTGCCAGCAGCCTTGGGCTAGCGGGGGACCACACCGGGGAGCTGTTTTTT